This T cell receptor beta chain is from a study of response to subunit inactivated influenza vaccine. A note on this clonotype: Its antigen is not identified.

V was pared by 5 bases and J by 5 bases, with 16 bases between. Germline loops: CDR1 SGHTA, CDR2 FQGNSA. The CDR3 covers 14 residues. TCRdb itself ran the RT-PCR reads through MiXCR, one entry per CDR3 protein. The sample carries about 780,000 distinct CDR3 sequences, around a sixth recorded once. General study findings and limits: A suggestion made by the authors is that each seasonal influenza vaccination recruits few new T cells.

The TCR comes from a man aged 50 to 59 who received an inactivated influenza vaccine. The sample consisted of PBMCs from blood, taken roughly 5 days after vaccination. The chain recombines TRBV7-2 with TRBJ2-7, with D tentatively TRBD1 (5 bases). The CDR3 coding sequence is TGTGCCAGCAGCCCCCGAAGGACATCCCACGAGCAGTACTTC. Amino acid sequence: CASSPRRTSHEQYF.